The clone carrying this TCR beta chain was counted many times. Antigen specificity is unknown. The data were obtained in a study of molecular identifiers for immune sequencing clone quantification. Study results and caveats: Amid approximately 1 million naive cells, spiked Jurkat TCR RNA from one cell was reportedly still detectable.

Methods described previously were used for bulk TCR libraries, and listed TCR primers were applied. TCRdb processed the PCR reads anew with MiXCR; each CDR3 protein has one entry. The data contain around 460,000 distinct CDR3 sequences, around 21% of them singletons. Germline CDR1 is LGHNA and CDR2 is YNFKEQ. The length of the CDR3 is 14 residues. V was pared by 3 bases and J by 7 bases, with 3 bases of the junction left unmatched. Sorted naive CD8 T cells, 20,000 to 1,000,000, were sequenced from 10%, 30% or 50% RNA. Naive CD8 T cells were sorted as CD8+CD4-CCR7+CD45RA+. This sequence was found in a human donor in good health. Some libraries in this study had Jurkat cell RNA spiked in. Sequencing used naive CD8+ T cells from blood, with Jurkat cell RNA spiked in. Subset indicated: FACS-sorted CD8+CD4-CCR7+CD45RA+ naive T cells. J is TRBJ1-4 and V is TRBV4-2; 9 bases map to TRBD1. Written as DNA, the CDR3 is TGTGCCAGCAGCCACGGACAGGGGAGTGAAAAACTGTTTTTT. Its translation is CASSHGQGSEKLFF.